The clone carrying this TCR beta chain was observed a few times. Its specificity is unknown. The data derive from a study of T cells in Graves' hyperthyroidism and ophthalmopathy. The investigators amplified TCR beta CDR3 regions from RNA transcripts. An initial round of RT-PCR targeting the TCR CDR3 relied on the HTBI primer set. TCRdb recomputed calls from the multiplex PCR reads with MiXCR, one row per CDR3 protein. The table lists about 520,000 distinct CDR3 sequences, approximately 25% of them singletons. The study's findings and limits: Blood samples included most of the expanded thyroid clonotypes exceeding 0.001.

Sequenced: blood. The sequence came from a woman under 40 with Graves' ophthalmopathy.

The chain's CDR3 is CASSLLLTETQYF. The CDR3 DNA is TGTGCCAGCAGTTTATTGTTAACGGAGACCCAGTACTTC. V usage is TRBV12-3 or TRBV12-4 and J usage is TRBJ2-5; no definite D call. The V end lost 2 bases, the J end lost 5 bases, and 9 bases lay between the germline ends. The CDR3 loop spans 13 amino acids.